These T cell receptor beta chains were read from a single sample in a study of T cell repertoires in cytomegalovirus infection. TCRdb processed the reads anew with MiXCR; each CDR3 protein has one entry. Here the sample spans hundreds of thousands of distinct CDR3 sequences, under 40% being singletons. No cognate antigen is known for these TCRs. This sample comprised cultured CD8+ T cells from PBMCs, obtained from culture after CMV antigen stimulation. The receptors here all came from a human donor in good health (CMV status not recorded). Some clones in this sample may be carry-over from other donors' samples. The CDR3 runs from the conserved cysteine through the conserved F or W.

V: TRBV19; J: TRBJ2-3; CDR3: CASSPRLAGSSTDTQYF
V: TRBV27; J: TRBJ1-2; CDR3: CASSLSPAVPYGYTF
V: TRBV6-6; J: TRBJ2-1; CDR3: CASSYLRAGSGAEQFF
V: TRBV2; J: TRBJ2-2; CDR3: CASKGTGATGELFF
V: TRBV6-1; J: TRBJ2-7; CDR3: CASNQGSYEQYF
V: TRBV7-6; J: TRBJ2-1; CDR3: CASSLLPSGLAVNEQFF
V: TRBV11-2; J: TRBJ2-1; CDR3: CASRFWGPNSYNEQFF
V: TRBV24-1; J: TRBJ2-2; CDR3: CATSPWGRENTGELFF
V: TRBV12-3/TRBV12-4; J: TRBJ1-1; CDR3: CASGRANTEAFF
V: TRBV11-2; J: TRBJ2-5; CDR3: CASSDSLGLAGGTQETQYF
V: TRBV7-9; J: TRBJ1-5; CDR3: CASSLGTLNQPQHF
V: TRBV19; J: TRBJ2-3; CDR3: CASSMGTDTQYF
V: TRBV7-2; J: TRBJ2-2; CDR3: CASSLGRDGELFF
V: TRBV6-6; J: TRBJ2-1; CDR3: CASVTGTGGPYNEQFF
V: TRBV19; J: TRBJ2-7; CDR3: CASSPGGDTYEQYF
V: TRBV27; J: TRBJ1-2; CDR3: CASSSSFQRITYGYTF
V: TRBV2; J: TRBJ2-1; CDR3: CAGRDVGQTPNEQFF
V: TRBV4-1; J: TRBJ2-2; CDR3: CASSQRGGDTGELFF
V: TRBV7-2; J: TRBJ2-1; CDR3: CASSLEGNRGENEQFF